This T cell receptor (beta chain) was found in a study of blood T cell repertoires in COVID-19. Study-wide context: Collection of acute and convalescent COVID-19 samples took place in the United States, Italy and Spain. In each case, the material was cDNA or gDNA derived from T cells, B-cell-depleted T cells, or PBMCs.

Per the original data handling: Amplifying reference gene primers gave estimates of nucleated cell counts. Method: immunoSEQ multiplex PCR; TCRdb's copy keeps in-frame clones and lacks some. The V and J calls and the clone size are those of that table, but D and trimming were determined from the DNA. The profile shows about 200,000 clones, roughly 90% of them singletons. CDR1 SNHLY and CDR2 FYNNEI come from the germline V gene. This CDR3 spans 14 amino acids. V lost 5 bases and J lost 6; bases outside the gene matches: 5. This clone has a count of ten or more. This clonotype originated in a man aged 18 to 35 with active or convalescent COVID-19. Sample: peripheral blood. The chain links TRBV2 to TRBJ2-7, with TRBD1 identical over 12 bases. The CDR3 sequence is CASSLGQGATEQYF. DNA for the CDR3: TGTGCCAGCAGTTTGGGACAGGGGGCCACCGAGCAGTACTTC.